This T cell receptor (beta chain) was sequenced for a study of PD-L1 blockade in urothelial cancer. The V and J ends lost 7 bases and 4 bases respectively, with 10 bases between them. Germline V gene sequence: CDR1 LNHDA, CDR2 SQIVND (reference sequence). The CDR3 consists of 12 residues. Note on this clone: Its cognate antigen is unknown.

Each patient's cancer was a locally advanced or metastatic urothelial carcinoma. Study-wide results and caveats: Tumor-associated clones in the blood of durable-benefit patients grew more at 3 weeks.

Profiled with immunoSEQ multiplex PCR; TCRdb holds only in-frame clones, not every one. This table holds 70,000 or so clones, around four fifths found once. Here the sequenced sample was PBMCs, taken around atezolizumab (anti-PD-L1) treatment. The J gene is TRBJ1-2, the V gene TRBV19; D gene ambiguous. This TCR derives from a man aged 70 or older with urothelial cancer. CDR3 loop: CASNTRSYGYTF. The CDR3 DNA reads as TGTGCCAGTAATACGCGGAGCTATGGCTACACCTTC.